This entry lists 32 T cell receptor beta chains sequenced from one sample in a study of blood T cells in healthy people across ages. A J-beta primer mix and a sample-barcoded 5' primer were used in a second PCR of about 7 to 11 cycles. TCRdb analysed the 5' RACE reads with MiXCR anew, one entry per CDR3 protein. The sample lists 550,000 to 600,000 distinct CDR3 sequences; 25% to 30% were seen once. The sequenced sample consisted of blood. These receptors were collected from a woman aged 70-85 years in good health.

This clonotype was counted only a few times. The chain employs TRBV6-5 and TRBJ2-1, with 7 bases identical to TRBD2. The CDR3 sequence is 13 residues long. Germline trimming cut 7 bases from V and 3 bases from J; bases unmatched to any gene: 3. Germline V gene data show CDR1 as MNHEY and CDR2 as SVGAGI. The CDR3 region has the DNA TGTGCCAGCACGCGGGGGAGCTACAATGAGCAGTTCTTC. It codes for CASTRGSYNEQFF.

This clonotype was observed a handful of times. The rearrangement joins TRBV5-1 to TRBJ2-5; D might be TRBD1 (5 bases). The CDR3 totals 14 residues. V lost 7 bases and J 4 bases, leaving 17 bases between the germline ends. The V gene's germline CDR1 is SGHRS and CDR2 YFSETQ. CDR3 DNA: TGCGCCAGCGCAGTGGGGCGAGACCGAGAGACCCAGTACTTC. Translated: CASAVGRDRETQYF.

This sequence joins TRBV29-1 and TRBJ2-5; D may be TRBD2 (6 bases). CDR3 length equals 12 residues. Germline CDR1 is SQVTM and CDR2 is ANQGSEA. V was cut by 6 bases and J by 5 bases, with 13 bases left in between. CDR3 region: CSVREMRETQYF. CDR3 in DNA: TGCAGCGTACGGGAGATGCGTGAGACCCAGTACTTC.

Points on this clonotype: Germline is not matched at one junction end, which may reflect a read error. The CDR3 DNA is TGTGTCAGCAGTTTAGGGGTTAGCACAGATACGCAGTATTTT. It encodes CVSSLGVSTDTQYF. The J gene is TRBJ2-3, the V gene TRBV12-3 or TRBV12-4, with a possible D match to TRBD1 (5 bases). The CDR3 is 14 residues long.

V is TRBV12-5 and J is TRBJ2-5, with 9 bases fitting TRBD2. The CDR3 runs to 14 residues. V dropped 5 bases and J dropped 5; count of bases not matched to a gene: 6. Germline CDR1 is LGHNT and CDR2 is FRNRAP. CDR3 in amino acids: CASGQGGGAETQYF. The CDR3 coding sequence is TGTGCTAGTGGTCAAGGCGGGGGGGCGGAGACCCAGTACTTC.

This sequence joins TRBV7-3 and TRBJ1-4; TRBD1 matches at 8 bases. After removal of 5 bases from V and 6 bases from J, the junction contained 8 bases not matched to a gene. Germline V lookup: CDR1 SGHTA, CDR2 FQGTGA. This CDR3 region has 15 residues. CDR3 nucleotide sequence: TGTGCCAGCAGCCCCGGATCAGGGGGCGATGAAAAACTGTTTTTT. Translation: CASSPGSGGDEKLFF.

As DNA, the CDR3 is TGTGCCAGCAGCTTGGCCGTCTTGACAGGGGGGCGGAGTGGCTACACCTTC. Amino acid sequence: CASSLAVLTGGRSGYTF. The chain couples TRBV5-6 to TRBJ1-2, with 9 positions matching TRBD1. The CDR3 has 17 amino acids. CDR1 is SGHDT and CDR2 is YYEEEE in the germline V gene. The V segment lost 0 bases and the J segment 7 bases; nucleotides outside the gene matches: 13.

With respect to this clonotype: Because it lacks the conserved phenylalanine or tryptophan at the end, this CDR3 is likely a read error. This chain uses TRBV14 with TRBJ1-1; no definite D call. The length of the CDR3 is 16 residues. Germline CDR1 reads SGHDN; CDR2 reads FVKESK. Deletions cut 0 bases from V and 4 bases from J, with 15 bases between. The CDR3 sequence is CASSQDLSRLGTEAFL. CDR3 DNA sequence: TGTGCCAGCAGCCAAGATCTTTCACGTTTGGGCACTGAAGCTTTCCTT.

This clonotype turned up a few times. The chain couples TRBV7-9 to TRBJ1-1; no firm D call. CDR1 is SEHNR and CDR2 is FQNEAQ in the germline V gene (reference sequence). The CDR3 consists of 15 residues. V lost 5 bases to trimming and J lost 6 bases, with 19 bases between them. The CDR3 bases are TGTGCCAGCAGCCCCCGCTTGTCCACGCAGGCTGAAGCTTTCTTT. Its translation: CASSPRLSTQAEAFF.

This clonotype appeared a few times. The J gene is TRBJ1-2, the V gene TRBV11-2; D gene ambiguous. Per the germline V gene, CDR1 is SGHAT and CDR2 is FQNNGV. The CDR3 has 17 amino acids. Between the trimmed V and J ends, which lost 8 bases and 1 base, there was a span of 23 bases. The CDR3 is CASGLASAPSLNYGYTF. CDR3 in DNA: TGTGCCAGCGGGCTAGCCTCAGCCCCATCTCTTAACTATGGCTACACCTTC. The full variable domain, rest sourced from reference TRBV11-2 and TRBJ1-2, is EAGVAQSPRYKIIEKRQSVAFWCNPISGHATLYWYQQILGQGPKLLIQFQNNGVVDDSQLPKDRFSAERLKGVDSTLKIQPAKLEDSAVYLCASGLASAPSLNYGYTFGSGTRLTVV.

The sample holds one count of this clonotype. One end of the junction varies from germline; a read error may be responsible. This chain links TRBV27 with TRBJ1-1, with D maybe TRBD1 (5 bases). Germline V gives CDR1 MNHEY, CDR2 SMNVEV (reference sequence). This CDR3 spans 16 amino acids. In nucleotides, the CDR3 is TGTGCCAGCAGTTTAAGAACAAGACAGTACAACACTGAATCTTTCTTT. Translation: CASSLRTRQYNTESFF.

The genes are TRBV29-1 and TRBJ2-6; D ambiguous. The V gene lost 4 bases and the J gene lost 0 bases, with 7 bases spanning the gap. Germline V lookup: CDR1 SQVTM, CDR2 ANQGSEA. The CDR3 covers 14 residues. For the CDR3, the DNA is TGCAGCGTTGCAGAGGCCTCTGGGGCCAACGTCCTGACTTTC. Translated: CSVAEASGANVLTF.

This clonotype was observed a few times. A junction boundary mismatches the germline segment, possibly from a read error. The rearrangement links TRBV6-5 to TRBJ2-5; weak D call: TRBD1 (5 bases). CDR1 and CDR2 (germline): MNHEY, SVGAGI. The CDR3 is 13 amino acids. The CDR3 coding sequence is TGTGCCAGCAGTTGGTCTGGACAAGGGACCCAGTACTTC. Translated: CASSWSGQGTQYF.

The CDR3 DNA follows: TGCGCCAGCAGCCAAGATTCGCTCGGCGAGCAGTACTTC. As protein: CASSQDSLGEQYF. The chain recombines TRBV4-3 with TRBJ2-7, with D unresolved. The CDR3 has 13 residues. Germline V lookup: CDR1 LGHNA, CDR2 YSLEER. V was cut by 0 bases and J by 6 bases, with 9 bases left in between.

CDR3 loop: CATSDRRTGREVAGYTF. The CDR3 nucleotides are TGTGCCACCAGTGATCGGCGGACAGGGAGGGAGGTGGCTGGCTACACCTTC. The J gene is TRBJ1-2, the V gene TRBV24-1, with 8 bases identical to TRBD1. CDR3 length: 17 residues. Germline CDR1 and CDR2: KGHDR and SFDVKD. Losses at the gene ends were 3 bases for V and 7 bases for J; bases not matched to a gene: 15.

The chain is built from TRBV29-1 and TRBJ2-1, with TRBD1 as a possible D gene (6 bases). Trimming left V 6 bases short and J 9 bases short, with 18 bases between. Germline CDR1 is SQVTM and CDR2 is ANQGSEA. CDR3 length: 13 residues. In nucleotides, the CDR3 is TGCAGCGTGCTGGACAGCGACGTGGGTGAGCAGTTCTTC. It translates to CSVLDSDVGEQFF.

This clonotype was seen only once. This may be a read error: a much more frequent sequence differs by one nucleotide. V gene TRBV11-2 combines with J gene TRBJ2-4; D remains unclear. Germline CDR1 reads SGHAT; CDR2 reads FQNNGV. This CDR3 is 13 amino acids long. DNA of the CDR3: TGTGCCAGCAGCTTAGTTCCCGAAAACATTCGGTACTTC. Encoded protein: CASSLVPENIRYF.

Comments on this clonotype: A junction end diverges from the germline sequence, so it may reflect a read error. V gene TRBV12-3 or TRBV12-4 combines with J gene TRBJ2-3; 8 bases map to TRBD2. This CDR3 has 14 residues. The CDR3 here is CASSSGGRTDAQYF. The DNA for the CDR3 is TGTGCCAGCAGCTCGGGGGGGCGCACAGATGCGCAGTATTTT.

This clonotype showed up just a few times. The gene calls are TRBV7-2 and TRBJ1-2; D call uncertain. Trimming pared 1 base from V and 3 bases from J, leaving 12 bases between. The V gene's germline CDR1 is SGHTA and CDR2 FQGNSA. This CDR3 has 15 amino acids. CDR3 sequence: CASSLVRGADYGYTF. CDR3 bases: TGTGCCAGCAGCTTAGTTCGAGGAGCAGACTATGGCTACACCTTC. Based on the CDR3 plus reference TRBV7-2 and TRBJ1-2, the full variable domain is GAGVSQSPSNKVTEKGKDVELRCDPISGHTALYWYRQSLGQGLEFLIYFQGNSAPDKSGLPSDRFSAERTGGSVSTLTIQRTQQEDSAVYLCASSLVRGADYGYTFGSGTRLTVV.

This clonotype was counted a few times. The rearrangement links TRBV10-3 to TRBJ1-5; 7 positions agree with TRBD1. The CDR3 spans 13 residues. After removal of 10 bases from V and 5 bases from J, the junction contained 8 bases not matched to a gene. Germline V gives CDR1 ENHRY, CDR2 SYGVKD. CDR3 residues: CATGGQSYQPQHF. In DNA, the CDR3 is TGTGCCACGGGGGGACAGAGCTATCAGCCCCAGCATTTT.

The rearrangement joins TRBV20-1 to TRBJ2-6; possible D gene TRBD2, 6 bases. V was pared by 0 bases and J by 1 base, with 13 bases between. The CDR3 extends over 17 amino acids. The germline V gene encodes CDR1 DFQATT and CDR2 SNEGSKA (reference sequence). The DNA of the CDR3 is TGCAGTGCTAGAGAGTTCGGGGGAGTTTCTGGGGCCAACGTCCTGACTTTC. Protein sequence: CSAREFGGVSGANVLTF.

This clonotype was counted between two and nine times. V is TRBV4-2 and J is TRBJ1-4; TRBD1 is a possible D gene (5 bases). The CDR3 has 14 residues. The V gene lost 3 bases and the J gene lost 7 bases, with 12 bases spanning the gap. Germline loops: CDR1 LGHNA, CDR2 YNFKEQ. The CDR3 coding sequence is TGTGCCAGCAGCCACCTCCCGGGGGGTGAAAAACTGTTTTTT. Amino acids: CASSHLPGGEKLFF.

This clonotype turned up a few times. A much larger clone differs from this one at a single base, so this may be a read error. No conserved phenylalanine or tryptophan is present at the end of the CDR3, so a read error is the likely explanation. This chain links TRBV27 with TRBJ1-1, with a possible D match to TRBD1 (6 bases). The CDR3 spans 13 residues. Between the trimmed V and J ends, which lost 5 bases and 5 bases, there was a span of 12 bases. Per the germline V gene, CDR1 is MNHEY and CDR2 is SMNVEV (reference sequence). CDR3 region: CASSLIQGTEAFL. The CDR3 DNA follows: TGTGCCAGCAGTCTAATACAGGGAACTGAAGCTTTCCTT.

The CDR3 region is CATRGPTYEQYF. The CDR3 nucleotides read TGTGCCACCAGGGGCCCTACCTACGAGCAGTACTTC. The J gene is TRBJ2-7, the V gene TRBV24-1, with D hard to call. V was cut by 7 bases and J by 2 bases, with 8 bases left in between. There are 12 residues in the CDR3. Germline V gene sequence: CDR1 KGHDR, CDR2 SFDVKD.

This clonotype was seen more than once but under ten times. The chain employs TRBV27 and TRBJ2-3, with a possible D match to TRBD1 (6 bases). The CDR3 is 15 residues long. V lost 7 bases, J lost 7 bases, and 21 bases lay in between. CDR1 and CDR2 from the germline V gene are MNHEY and SMNVEV (reference sequence). Here the CDR3 reads CASIQKDRNLNTQYF. CDR3 DNA: TGTGCCAGCATCCAAAAGGACAGAAACTTAAATACGCAGTATTTT.

This clonotype was recorded many times. The rearrangement links TRBV7-8 to TRBJ2-5; no reliable D call. Germline loops: CDR1 SGHVS, CDR2 FQNEAQ. This CDR3 contains 15 residues. Trimming removed 1 base at V and 10 bases at J, with 19 bases between. In DNA, the CDR3 is TGTGCCAGCAGCTTAGAAGTCTCGACGGGTAGGAACCAGTACTTC. This translates into CASSLEVSTGRNQYF.

This clonotype came up a few times. V gene TRBV7-9 combines with J gene TRBJ2-1; the match to TRBD2 covers 10 bases. The J call may be in error: the DNA end matches TRBJ2-7 better. The length of the CDR3 is 15 residues. Germline CDR1 and CDR2: SEHNR and FQNEAQ (reference sequence). The CDR3 coding sequence is TGTGCCAGCAGCTGGGGACTAGCGAACTCCTACGAGCAGTACTTC. This gives the protein CASSWGLANSYEQYF.

The V gene is TRBV5-1, the J gene TRBJ1-6, with D maybe TRBD1 (6 bases). V gave up 3 bases and J gave up 7 bases, with 11 bases separating them. This CDR3 is built from 14 residues. Germline V gives CDR1 SGHRS, CDR2 YFSETQ. The CDR3 coding sequence is TGCGCCAGCAGCTCGAAGGGGGACAATTCACCCCTCCACTTT. Encoded protein: CASSSKGDNSPLHF. Supplemented by reference TRBV5-1 and TRBJ1-6, the full variable domain reads KAGVTQTPRYLIKTRGQQVTLSCSPISGHRSVSWYQQTPGQGLQFLFEYFSETQRNKGNFPGRFSGRQFSNSRSEMNVSTLELGDSALYLCASSSKGDNSPLHFGNGTRLTVT.

Ten or more counts support this clonotype. V is TRBV29-1 and J is TRBJ2-5; a weak D match, TRBD1 (7 bases). The ends were cut back, 6 bases at V and 2 bases at J, with 16 bases in the middle. This CDR3 has 14 residues. The germline V gene has CDR1 SQVTM and CDR2 ANQGSEA. CDR3: CSVEGQMLQETQYF. The CDR3 DNA reads TGCAGCGTGGAGGGACAGATGCTTCAAGAGACCCAGTACTTC.

In its sample, this clonotype was seen a few times. Since a much larger clone is just one base distant, this may be a read error. A read error is likely, as this CDR3 ends without the conserved phenylalanine or tryptophan. The J gene is TRBJ2-5, the V gene TRBV7-3; D gene unclear. The length of the CDR3 is 13 residues. V gave up 5 bases and J gave up 2 bases, with 9 bases separating them. CDR1 is SGHTA and CDR2 is FQGTGA in the germline V gene. Here the CDR3 DNA reads TGTGCCAGCAGCCGGGCGTCACAAGAGACCCAGTACCTC. Its protein product is CASSRASQETQYL.

This clonotype turned up a few times. The V call is TRBV7-2, the J call TRBJ2-5, with TRBD2 as a possible D gene (7 bases). V lost 5 bases and J 2 bases, leaving 18 bases between the germline ends. Germline CDR1 is SGHTA and CDR2 is FQGNSA. CDR3 length: 16 residues. CDR3 sequence reads: CASSILGGGLQETQYF. In DNA, the CDR3 is TGTGCCAGCAGCATCCTCGGCGGGGGCCTTCAAGAGACCCAGTACTTC.

Details on this clonotype: One end of the junction varies from germline; a read error may be responsible. J is TRBJ2-7 and V is TRBV6-1; 8 bases fit TRBD1. This CDR3 has 14 residues. CDR1 and CDR2 from the germline V gene are MNHNS and SASEGT. The DNA for the CDR3 is TGTGCCCGCAGTGTTCCGTACAGGGGGAACGAGCAGTACTTC. Translated, it gives CARSVPYRGNEQYF.